The 26 T cell receptor beta chains below all came from one sample that was sequenced in a study of blood T cells in healthy people across ages. Combining a sample-barcoded 5' primer with a J-beta primer mix, a second PCR ran for roughly 7 to 12 cycles. MiXCR, applied by TCRdb to the 5' RACE reads, yields one record per CDR3 protein. The repertoire holds 760,000 or so distinct CDR3 sequences, with roughly 25% as singletons. The sample also formed part of further work on T cells of mothers and their children.

Sequenced input: blood. All receptors derive from a boy under 18 in good health.

At least ten counts were recorded for this clonotype. This chain connects TRBV5-1 to TRBJ2-5, with D maybe TRBD2 (6 bases). CDR1 is SGHRS, CDR2 YFSETQ, per germline. The CDR3 consists of 14 residues. The germline V and J ends were trimmed by 4 bases and 8 bases, with 18 bases remaining between them. CDR3 in amino acids: CASSLAVAEGTQYF. The CDR3 coding sequence is TGCGCCAGCAGCCTGGCGGTCGCGGAGGGAACCCAGTACTTC. The full variable domain, its missing parts supplied by reference TRBV5-1 and TRBJ2-5, is KAGVTQTPRYLIKTRGQQVTLSCSPISGHRSVSWYQQTPGQGLQFLFEYFSETQRNKGNFPGRFSGRQFSNSRSEMNVSTLELGDSALYLCASSLAVAEGTQYFGPGTRLLVL.

This chain links TRBV5-5 with TRBJ2-7; D gene unclear. CDR3 length equals 14 residues. CDR1 SGHKS and CDR2 YYEKEE come from the germline V gene (reference sequence). The germline V and J ends were trimmed by 0 bases and 4 bases, with 11 bases remaining between them. The DNA for the CDR3 is TGTGCCAGCAGCTTGGAACAGCTGGATTACGAGCAGTACTTC. Its protein product is CASSLEQLDYEQYF.

This clonotype was found a few times. No DNA is shown, since the ends of the CDR3 on it are uncertain; the CDR3 is the one TCRdb lists. The gene calls are TRBV2 and TRBJ2-7. Germline CDR1 reads SNHLY; CDR2 reads FYNNEI. Counting both end residues, the CDR3 totals 14 amino acids. CDR3 loop: CASGHSAPAYEQYF.

This clonotype has more than one count but fewer than ten. The rearrangement links TRBV6-5 to TRBJ2-7; possibly TRBD1 for D (6 bases). CDR3 length equals 15 residues. The V gene's germline CDR1 is MNHEY and CDR2 SVGAGI. The V end was cut by 6 bases, the J end by 5 bases, with 20 bases between. DNA for the CDR3: TGTGCCAGCAGCCCGCAGGGGAAACCGGGCCACGAGCAGTACTTC. Its protein is CASSPQGKPGHEQYF.

The table lists this clonotype with a few counts. Relative to the germline gene, one junction end is altered; a read error may explain this. The rearrangement joins TRBV4-3 to TRBJ2-5; D is unclear. The CDR3 is made up of 12 amino acids. CDR1 LGHNA and CDR2 YSLEER come from the germline V gene. CDR3 region: CAGSQDESAQYF. CDR3 sequence (DNA): TGCGCCGGCAGCCAAGATGAGAGTGCCCAGTACTTC.

This clonotype was recorded a few times. V is TRBV12-3 or TRBV12-4 and J is TRBJ1-6; D may be TRBD1 (6 bases). The CDR3 runs 16 residues. Deletions cut 6 bases from V and 7 bases from J, with 19 bases between. The CDR3 loop is CASRHRGHGPNSPLHF. In DNA, the CDR3 is TGTGCCAGCAGGCATCGGGGGCACGGACCCAATTCACCCCTCCACTTT.

This clonotype appeared a few times. The V gene is TRBV7-9, the J gene TRBJ2-7; perhaps TRBD1 as D (6 bases). Trimming took off 2 bases at V and 3 bases at J, with 14 bases between the two ends. Germline values: CDR1 SEHNR, CDR2 FQNEAQ (reference sequence). The CDR3 runs to 15 residues. In DNA, the CDR3 is TGTGCCAGCAGCTTACCAGACCGGGACAACTACGAGCAGTACTTC. Amino acids: CASSLPDRDNYEQYF.

This clonotype was picked up a small number of times. The V gene is TRBV7-3, the J gene TRBJ2-5; TRBD2 matches at 7 bases. The J call is uncertain, as TRBJ2-1 better fits the DNA end. The CDR3 is 15 amino acids. Germline assignment: CDR1 SGHTA and CDR2 FQGTGA. The CDR3 region has the DNA TGTGCCAGCAGCCACGCGGGAGTGGGGAACAATGAGCAGTTCTTC. Its protein product is CASSHAGVGNNEQFF.

This rearrangement joins TRBV6-1 to TRBJ1-4; D remains unclear. The ends were cut back, 2 bases at V and 6 bases at J, with 19 bases in the middle. CDR3 length: 17 residues. The germline V gene encodes CDR1 MNHNS and CDR2 SASEGT. The CDR3 spells CASSEPTFSAGYEKLFF. The CDR3 DNA follows: TGTGCCAGCAGTGAACCGACATTCTCAGCGGGGTATGAAAAACTGTTTTTT.

The chain joins TRBV7-2 to TRBJ2-7; D is possibly TRBD1 or TRBD2 (5 bases each). From germline, CDR1 is SGHTA and CDR2 FQGNSA. The CDR3 extends over 15 amino acids. The V gene lost 1 base and the J gene lost 0 bases, with 10 bases spanning the gap. CDR3: CASSLEEGSSYEQYF. The CDR3 nucleotides are TGTGCCAGCAGCTTAGAAGAGGGGAGCTCCTACGAGCAGTACTTC.

This clonotype was seen a few times. The V gene is TRBV7-9, the J gene TRBJ2-4, with no clear D. V lost 1 base to trimming and J lost 8 bases, with 15 bases between them. This CDR3 spans 15 amino acids. CDR1 is SEHNR, CDR2 FQNEAQ, per germline (reference sequence). The CDR3 protein is CASSLESTPEDIQYF. CDR3 nucleotide sequence: TGTGCCAGCAGCTTAGAATCCACCCCTGAGGACATTCAGTACTTC.

This chain links TRBV6-5 with TRBJ2-7; D unclear. This CDR3 is built from 14 residues. V was clipped by 2 bases and J by 2 bases, with 10 bases between them. CDR1 is MNHEY and CDR2 is SVGAGI in the germline V gene. The CDR3 spells CASSYDFPPYEQYF. CDR3 in DNA: TGTGCCAGCAGTTACGATTTTCCCCCCTACGAGCAGTACTTC.

The chain joins TRBV20-1 to TRBJ2-2, with 9 bases fitting TRBD1. The CDR3 has 16 residues. CDR1 is DFQATT, CDR2 SNEGSKA, per germline (reference sequence). The V gene end was trimmed by 1 base and the J gene end by 0 bases; junction bases not matched to a gene: 3. The CDR3 nucleotides read TGCAGTGCTAGAGGCACAGGGGGCTCGAACACCGGGGAGCTGTTTTTT. Translation gives CSARGTGGSNTGELFF.

This clonotype turned up a few times. The chain joins TRBV4-3 to TRBJ2-1, with D possibly TRBD1 on 6 matching bases. The J call is in doubt because the DNA end fits TRBJ2-7 better. The CDR3 is 19 amino acids. The germline gives CDR1 LGHNA, CDR2 YSLEER. CDR3 amino acids: CASSQDRGHGDMPGFEQYF. For the CDR3, the DNA is TGCGCCAGCAGCCAAGATCGGGGTCATGGGGACATGCCGGGTTTCGAGCAGTACTTC.

This clonotype was picked up a small number of times. The chain couples TRBV12-3 or TRBV12-4 to TRBJ1-6, with TRBD1 matching over 8 bases. The junction had 5 bases not matched to a gene; V was cut back by 6 bases and J by 7 bases. This CDR3 is built from 14 residues. The chain's CDR3 is CASRQTGGNSPLHF. The CDR3 nucleotides are TGTGCCAGCAGACAAACAGGGGGGAATTCACCCCTCCACTTT.

The rearrangement uses TRBV14 and TRBJ2-5; D gene ambiguous. Judging by the DNA end, TRBJ2-7 fits better; the J call may be wrong. CDR1 SGHDN and CDR2 FVKESK come from the germline V gene. The length of the CDR3 is 14 residues. DNA of the CDR3: TGTGCCAGCAGCCCGACACCGGTGGTTTACGAGCAGTACTTC. Its protein is CASSPTPVVYEQYF.

This clonotype occurred a few times. The rearrangement joins TRBV3-1 to TRBJ1-2; no definite D call. The germline gives CDR1 LGHDT, CDR2 YNNKEL (reference sequence). Trimming left V 0 bases short and J 4 bases short, with 12 bases between. The CDR3 runs to 15 residues. The CDR3 coding sequence is TGTGCCAGCAGCCAAGAATGGCAAACCTCCTATGGCTACACCTTC. Residues: CASSQEWQTSYGYTF.

The chain uses TRBV29-1 and TRBJ1-1, with D possibly matching TRBD1 (6 bases). Germline V CDR1 and CDR2: SQVTM, ANQGSEA. This CDR3 comprises 13 residues. Trimming removed 0 bases at V and 9 bases at J, with 14 bases between. CDR3: CSVEDRTERKAFF. Here the CDR3 DNA reads TGCAGCGTTGAAGATCGGACAGAGCGTAAAGCTTTCTTT.

This clonotype was counted a few times. This chain connects TRBV18 to TRBJ2-5, with D possibly being TRBD2 (6 bases). The J call may not be correct, given that the DNA end is closer to TRBJ2-7. The germline gives CDR1 KGHSH, CDR2 LQKENI. The CDR3 length is 14 residues. The CDR3, as DNA: TGTGCCAGCTCACCGCGCGGGATTGGGGACGAGCAGTACTTC. Its protein product is CASSPRGIGDEQYF.

The genes are TRBV10-3 and TRBJ1-1; D remains unclear. Trimming removed 6 bases at V and 1 base at J, with 6 bases between. This CDR3 contains 12 residues. Germline values: CDR1 ENHRY, CDR2 SYGVKD. DNA of the CDR3: TGTGCCATCAGGAGGGAGAACACTGAAGCTTTCTTT. Translation: CAIRRENTEAFF.

This clonotype has more than one count but fewer than ten. The J gene is TRBJ2-1, the V gene TRBV7-3; maybe TRBD2 (7 bases). This CDR3 spans 16 amino acids. CDR1 and CDR2 from the germline V gene are SGHTA and FQGTGA. The V end was cut by 4 bases, the J end by 1 base, with 14 bases between. CDR3 DNA: TGTGCCAGCAGCTCTCGAGGGGGGGCTTCCTACAATGAGCAGTTCTTC. The encoded protein is CASSSRGGASYNEQFF.

The V and J genes are TRBV12-5 and TRBJ2-7, with D unclear. Germline V CDR1 and CDR2: LGHNT, FRNRAP. Trimming shortened V by 1 base and J by 1 base, and 11 bases separated the two germline ends. The CDR3 is 15 residues long. CDR3 amino acids: CASGLGPDLSYEQYF. CDR3 in DNA: TGTGCTAGTGGTTTGGGACCGGATCTGTCCTACGAGCAGTACTTC.

This clonotype has a handful of counts. The chain is built from TRBV6-5 and TRBJ2-1; D unresolved. Trimming stripped 0 bases from V and 3 bases from J, with 6 bases between. The CDR3 runs 14 residues. Germline CDR1 reads MNHEY; CDR2 reads SVGAGI. In DNA form, the CDR3 reads TGTGCCAGCAGTTACTCAATCAGCTACAATGAGCAGTTCTTC. Protein sequence: CASSYSISYNEQFF.

Concerning this clonotype: Here the CDR3 omits its conserved ending phenylalanine or tryptophan, so a read error is the likely source. In DNA form, the CDR3 reads TGTGCCAGCAGCTTGGATGTAGGGGTAGAGACCCAGTACCTC. Translated, it gives CASSLDVGVETQYL. The V gene is TRBV5-4, the J gene TRBJ2-5; weak D call: TRBD1 (5 bases). CDR1 is SGHNT and CDR2 is YYREEE in the germline V gene (reference sequence). V was pared by 0 bases and J by 4 bases, with 10 bases between. This CDR3 is 14 amino acids long.

The J gene is TRBJ1-2, the V gene TRBV7-2; unclear D gene. The CDR3 consists of 12 residues. Germline V gene data show CDR1 as SGHTA and CDR2 as FQGNSA. V was pared by 5 bases and J by 4 bases, with 8 bases between. In DNA form, the CDR3 reads TGTGCCAGCAGCCGGCGGGGCTATGGCTACACCTTC. It specifies CASSRRGYGYTF.

The V call is TRBV7-9, the J call TRBJ2-4; perhaps TRBD2 as D (6 bases). Looked up from germline, CDR1 is SEHNR and CDR2 is FQNEAQ (reference sequence). The CDR3 is 16 amino acids. Trimming removed 2 bases at V and 0 bases at J, with 11 bases between. The CDR3 reads CASSLWGDLAKNIQYF. The CDR3 DNA sequence: TGTGCCAGCAGCTTATGGGGGGATCTAGCCAAAAACATTCAGTACTTC.